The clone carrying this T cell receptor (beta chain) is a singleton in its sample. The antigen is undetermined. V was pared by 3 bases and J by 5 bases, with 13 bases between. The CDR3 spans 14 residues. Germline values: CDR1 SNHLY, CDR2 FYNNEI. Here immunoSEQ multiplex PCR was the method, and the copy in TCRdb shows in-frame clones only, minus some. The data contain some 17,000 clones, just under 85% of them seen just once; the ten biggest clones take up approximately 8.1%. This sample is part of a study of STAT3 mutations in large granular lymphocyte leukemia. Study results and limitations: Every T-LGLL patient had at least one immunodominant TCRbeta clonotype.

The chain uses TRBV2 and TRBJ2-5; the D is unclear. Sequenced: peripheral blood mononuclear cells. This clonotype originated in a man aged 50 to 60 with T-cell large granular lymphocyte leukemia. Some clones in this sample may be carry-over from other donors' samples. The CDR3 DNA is TGTGCCAGCAGTGACAGTCAGGCCGAGGAGACCCAGTACTTC. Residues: CASSDSQAEETQYF.